These 20 T cell receptor beta chains were all obtained from the same sample, sequenced in a study of blood T cell repertoires in COVID-19. The table came from immunoSEQ multiplex PCR; TCRdb's copy has only in-frame clones and leaves some out. The repertoire holds 270,000 or so clones, with under 95% as singletons. Sequencing input: PBMCs or T cells enriched from blood (not recorded which). These receptor sequences come from a woman between 35 and 50 years old with acute COVID-19.

The chain joins TRBV7-3 to TRBJ2-3; 13 positions match TRBD2. The junction had 8 bases not matched to a gene; V was cut back by 5 bases and J by 9 bases. The CDR3 contains 15 residues. Germline CDR1 SGHTA, CDR2 FQGTGA. This CDR3 reads CASSPWTSGSETQYF. The CDR3 nucleotides read TGTGCCAGCAGCCCGTGGACTAGCGGGAGTGAGACGCAGTATTTT.

The chain combines TRBV24-1 with TRBJ2-7, with D possibly TRBD2 on 6 matching bases. V was cut by 3 bases and J by 3 bases, with 14 bases left in between. Germline V gene sequence: CDR1 KGHDR, CDR2 SFDVKD. The CDR3 length is 15 residues. The CDR3 is CATSDPLGGFYEQYF. CDR3 bases: TGTGCCACCAGTGATCCCCTGGGAGGCTTCTACGAGCAGTACTTC.

This rearrangement joins TRBV5-4 to TRBJ2-3; tentative D call: TRBD2 (6 bases). The CDR3 consists of 16 residues. Deletions cut 0 bases from V and 3 bases from J, with 14 bases between. Germline lookup yields CDR1 SGHNT and CDR2 YYREEE (reference sequence). The DNA of the CDR3 is TGTGCCAGCAGCTTGGCCTCGTCTAGCGCGACAGATACGCAGTATTTT. Amino acid sequence: CASSLASSSATDTQYF. The whole variable domain, filled in from reference TRBV5-4 and TRBJ2-3, reads ETGVTQSPTHLIKTRGQQVTLRCSSQSGHNTVSWYQQALGQGPQFIFQYYREEENGRGNFPPRFSGLQFPNYSSELNVNALELDDSALYLCASSLASSSATDTQYFGPGTRLTVL.

This clone has just one count. CDR3 loop: CASSRTEGAPRGTEAFF. DNA of the CDR3: TGCGCCAGCAGCCGGACGGAGGGGGCCCCACGGGGCACTGAAGCTTTCTTT. The chain carries TRBV4-1 and TRBJ1-1; 7 bases are a match to TRBD1. The CDR3 loop spans 17 amino acids. Germline loops: CDR1 MGHRA, CDR2 YSYEKL. V was pared by 4 bases and J by 4 bases, with 15 bases of the junction left unmatched.

This sequence joins TRBV6-5 and TRBJ1-2; D possibly corresponds to TRBD1 (5 bases). The CDR3 covers 13 residues. CDR1 and CDR2 (germline): MNHEY, SVGAGI. Trimming shortened V by 10 bases and J by 0 bases, and 12 bases separated the two germline ends. The CDR3 reads CATTRRANYGYTF. CDR3 DNA sequence: TGTGCCACAACTCGCAGGGCTAACTATGGCTACACCTTC.

The chain combines TRBV14 with TRBJ1-3, with no clear D. Germline CDR1 reads SGHDN; CDR2 reads FVKESK. Trimming removed 4 bases from V and 8 bases from J, with 15 bases in between. This CDR3 region has 14 residues. The CDR3 region is CASSPRLSGDTIYF. CDR3 coding DNA: TGTGCCAGCAGCCCTCGCCTAAGCGGGGACACCATATATTTT.

V gene TRBV9 combines with J gene TRBJ2-1; D gene ambiguous. Germline V gene data show CDR1 as SGDLS and CDR2 as YYNGEE. The CDR3 length is 15 residues. The V and J ends lost 0 bases and 2 bases respectively, with 9 bases between them. CDR3 protein: CASSVDERTYNEQFF. CDR3 DNA sequence: TGTGCCAGCAGCGTAGATGAGCGAACCTACAATGAGCAGTTCTTC.

V usage is TRBV27 and J usage is TRBJ2-3; 7 positions agree with TRBD1. The CDR3 spans 16 residues. Germline loops: CDR1 MNHEY, CDR2 SMNVEV (reference sequence). Trimming took 5 bases from V and 4 from J; bases not matched to a gene: 12. CDR3 DNA: TGTGCCAGCAGTCCCGACAGGGTGAAGGGGCCAGATACGCAGTATTTT. It encodes CASSPDRVKGPDTQYF.

The rearrangement links TRBV18 to TRBJ1-1; possibly TRBD1 for D (6 bases). The CDR3 extends over 15 amino acids. Germline assignment: CDR1 KGHSH and CDR2 LQKENI. V was clipped by 4 bases and J by 1 base, with 13 bases between them. The CDR3 bases are TGTGCCAGCTCACTCTGGACAGCGTCGAACACTGAAGCTTTCTTT. It codes for CASSLWTASNTEAFF.

The chain couples TRBV3-1 (or the pseudogene TRBV3-2) to TRBJ2-4, with unresolved D. The CDR3 has 17 residues. Trimming removed 6 bases from V and 4 bases from J, with 22 bases in between. Germline V gene lookup returns CDR1 LGHDT and CDR2 YNNKEL (reference sequence). This CDR3 is CASREILPFAKKNIQYF. The DNA for the CDR3 is TGTGCCAGCAGGGAGATACTCCCATTTGCAAAAAAAAACATTCAGTACTTC.

This chain links TRBV9 with TRBJ2-7; 7 bases agree with TRBD1. The germline V gene encodes CDR1 SGDLS and CDR2 YYNGEE. The V segment lost 0 bases and the J segment 0 bases; nucleotides outside the gene matches: 3. The CDR3 contains 15 residues. The CDR3 DNA reads as TGTGCCAGCAGCGTAGGTTGGGACAGCTCCTACGAGCAGTACTTC. Protein sequence: CASSVGWDSSYEQYF.

CDR3 nucleotide sequence: TGTGCCAGCAGCTTAGGCGCAGGAACCTACAATGAGCAGTTCTTC. The encoded protein is CASSLGAGTYNEQFF. The chain combines TRBV11-2 with TRBJ2-1, with D unresolved. The V gene lost 1 base and the J gene lost 2 bases, with 9 bases spanning the gap. CDR1 is SGHAT and CDR2 is FQNNGV in the germline V gene. The CDR3 covers 15 residues. Supplemented by reference TRBV11-2 and TRBJ2-1, the full variable domain reads EAGVAQSPRYKIIEKRQSVAFWCNPISGHATLYWYQQILGQGPKLLIQFQNNGVVDDSQLPKDRFSAERLKGVDSTLKIQPAKLEDSAVYLCASSLGAGTYNEQFFGPGTRLTVL.

The chain carries TRBV5-5 and TRBJ1-1; 8 nucleotides line up with TRBD1. Germline-derived CDR1 and CDR2 are SGHKS and YYEKEE (reference sequence). The V gene end was trimmed by 0 bases and the J gene end by 4 bases; junction bases not matched to a gene: 5. The CDR3 contains 15 residues. This CDR3 reads CASSLGAGGLTEAFF. The CDR3, as DNA: TGTGCCAGCAGCTTGGGGGCAGGGGGCCTCACTGAAGCTTTCTTT.

The chain combines TRBV28 with TRBJ2-1; a possible D gene is TRBD2 (6 bases). Germline CDR1 reads MDHEN; CDR2 reads SYDVKM. Trimming left V 2 bases short and J 2 bases short, with 16 bases between. The CDR3 extends over 17 amino acids. The CDR3 sequence is CASSLIWRGRPYNEQFF. For the CDR3, the DNA is TGTGCCAGCAGTTTAATTTGGCGGGGTCGTCCCTACAATGAGCAGTTCTTC.

The J gene is TRBJ2-3, the V gene TRBV29-1; the D gene is possibly TRBD1 (6 bases). The CDR3 is 18 residues long. CDR1 is SQVTM, CDR2 ANQGSEA, per germline. The V end was cut by 1 base, the J end by 0 bases, with 20 bases between. The CDR3 reads CSVEGVGGTYTSTDTQYF. The CDR3 bases are TGCAGCGTTGAAGGGGTCGGTGGGACATACACTAGCACAGATACGCAGTATTTT.

This clone was seen a few times. The CDR3 loop is CAWTGGRGYNEQFF. DNA of the CDR3: TGTGCCTGGACAGGGGGTCGAGGGTACAATGAGCAGTTCTTC. This chain uses TRBV30 with TRBJ2-1; 7 nucleotides align to TRBD1. The CDR3 has 14 residues. Germline CDR1 reads GTSNPN; CDR2 reads SVGIG (reference sequence). J gave up 4 bases and V 4 bases, and 7 bases lay outside the gene matches. Using reference TRBV30 and TRBJ2-1 for the parts outside the CDR3, the full variable domain is SQTIHQWPATLVQPVGSPLSLECTVEGTSNPNLYWYRQAAGRGLQLLFYSVGIGQISSEVPQNLSASRPQDRQFILSSKKLLLSDSGFYLCAWTGGRGYNEQFFGPGTRLTVL.

This rearrangement joins TRBV4-2 to TRBJ2-2; D gene unclear. With 4 bases removed from V and 4 bases from J, the gap between germline ends came to 10 bases. This CDR3 has 14 residues. The V gene's germline CDR1 is LGHNA and CDR2 YNFKEQ. The CDR3 bases are TGTGCCAGCAGCCTAACAACCTCCACCGGGGAGCTGTTTTTT. Translation gives CASSLTTSTGELFF.

CDR3 DNA sequence: TGTGCCACCAGCAGAGACGGGACTCCCTATGGCTACACCTTC. This codes for CATSRDGTPYGYTF. V usage is TRBV15 and J usage is TRBJ1-2; weak D call: TRBD1 (5 bases). The CDR3 loop spans 14 amino acids. CDR1 and CDR2 (germline): LNHNV, YYDKDF (reference sequence). V shed 0 bases and J shed 4 bases, with 9 bases lying between them.

The chain carries TRBV11-1 and TRBJ1-6; tentative D call: TRBD1 (5 bases). The germline CDR1 and CDR2 sequences are SGHAT and FQDESV (reference sequence). CDR3 size: 14 residues. V dropped 5 bases and J dropped 7 bases, with 12 bases sitting between them. In nucleotides, the CDR3 is TGTGCCAGCAGCATAACGAGACAGAATTCACCCCTCCACTTT. It yields the protein CASSITRQNSPLHF.

This clone has just a few counts. The chain joins TRBV9 to TRBJ1-2, with D unresolved. Between the trimmed V and J ends, which lost 1 base and 3 bases, there was a span of 13 bases. From germline, CDR1 is SGDLS and CDR2 YYNGEE. CDR3 length equals 15 residues. The CDR3 DNA follows: TGTGCCAGCAGCGTAATGTCGACTATTCACTATGGCTACACCTTC. This encodes CASSVMSTIHYGYTF.